This passage covers 14 T cell receptor beta chains from one sample sequenced in a study of neurological immune-mediated disorders. TCRdb reprocessed the 5' RACE reads via MiXCR and lists one record per CDR3 protein. The top ten hold 15% of the sample, which has roughly 80,000 distinct CDR3 sequences, 17% seen once. The sample taken for sequencing was PBMCs. All receptors derive from a woman aged 40 to 50 in good health.

In its sample, this clonotype was seen many times. The V call is TRBV18, the J call TRBJ1-1, with D perhaps matching TRBD1 (5 bases). The V gene lost 8 bases and the J gene lost 1 base, with 14 bases spanning the gap. The CDR3 length is 14 residues. Germline CDR1 and CDR2: KGHSH and LQKENI. This CDR3 reads CASVSGRRNTEAFF. CDR3 DNA: TGTGCCAGCGTTTCGGGACGGAGGAACACTGAAGCTTTCTTT.

This clonotype is medium-sized by share. The junction shows a germline mismatch at one end, possibly a read error. CDR3 sequence (DNA): TGTGCTAGCAGCTCCGGGATAAGTTCCACCGGGGAGCTGTTTTTT. Protein product: CASSSGISSTGELFF. This chain links TRBV7-7 with TRBJ2-2; possible D gene TRBD2, 5 bases. Germline V gene sequence: CDR1 SSHAT, CDR2 FNYEAQ (reference sequence). The CDR3 consists of 15 residues.

Within the sample, this clonotype is medium-sized. J is TRBJ2-1 and V is TRBV28; 10 nucleotides align to TRBD1. J gave up 8 bases and V 5 bases, and 9 bases lay outside the gene matches. The CDR3 is made up of 15 amino acids. Germline V gene sequence: CDR1 MDHEN, CDR2 SYDVKM. DNA of the CDR3: TGTGCCAGCAGTCGACCGGGACAGGGGAACGATGAGCAGTTCTTC. As protein: CASSRPGQGNDEQFF.

Only one count was recorded for this clonotype. The rearrangement links TRBV20-1 to TRBJ2-7; 13 nucleotides match TRBD2. V lost 1 base to trimming and J lost 2 bases; unmatched junction nucleotides: 5. The germline gives CDR1 DFQATT, CDR2 SNEGSKA (reference sequence). The CDR3 is 16 amino acids. The CDR3 bases are TGCAGTGCTAGAGGGACTAGCGGGGGCCCACCCTACGAGCAGTACGTC. Translating it yields CSARGTSGGPPYEQYV.

This clonotype showed up many times. The rearrangement joins TRBV12-3 or TRBV12-4 to TRBJ2-3; D not resolved. This CDR3 is 17 amino acids long. V dropped 5 bases and J dropped 6 bases, with 24 bases sitting between them. The CDR3 nucleotides read TGTGCCAGCAGTCCTCGCGGCCGACCCGAAACCGCGGATACGCAGTATTTT. Translated, it gives CASSPRGRPETADTQYF.

The sample holds many counts of this clonotype. This chain connects TRBV7-2 to TRBJ2-4; possible D gene TRBD1, 8 bases. Trimming removed 6 bases at V and 0 bases at J, with 15 bases between. The CDR3 covers 16 residues. CDR1 is SGHTA and CDR2 is FQGNSA in the germline V gene. CDR3 coding DNA: TGTGCCAGCAGTAAACAGGGGGGGTCAGCCAAAAACATTCAGTACTTC. It specifies CASSKQGGSAKNIQYF. The full variable domain, its missing parts supplied by reference TRBV7-2 and TRBJ2-4, is GAGVSQSPSNKVTEKGKDVELRCDPISGHTALYWYRQSLGQGLEFLIYFQGNSAPDKSGLPSDRFSAERTGGSVSTLTIQRTQQEDSAVYLCASSKQGGSAKNIQYFGAGTRLSVL.

This clonotype was observed at least ten times. The chain recombines TRBV10-3 with TRBJ1-2; 7 nucleotides agree with TRBD1. This CDR3 has 15 residues. V lost 5 bases to trimming and J lost 4 bases; unmatched junction nucleotides: 10. CDR1 and CDR2 (germline): ENHRY, SYGVKD. Written as DNA, the CDR3 is TGTGCCATCAGTTCAACAGGGGAGTTAATCTATGGCTACACCTTC. It yields the protein CAISSTGELIYGYTF.

The chain combines TRBV5-1 with TRBJ2-1, with 9 bases fitting TRBD1. Germline CDR1 SGHRS, CDR2 YFSETQ. The CDR3 consists of 15 residues. Trimming at V came to 0 bases and at J to 4 bases, leaving 2 bases not matched to a gene. The CDR3 DNA reads TGCGCCAGCAGCTTGGAGACAGGGGGTTACAATGAGCAGTTCTTC. Protein sequence: CASSLETGGYNEQFF.

This clonotype was detected ten times or more. This chain links TRBV27 with TRBJ2-7; D unresolved. Germline CDR1 reads MNHEY; CDR2 reads SMNVEV (reference sequence). V was clipped by 3 bases and J by 4 bases, with 10 bases between them. The CDR3 covers 13 residues. The CDR3 loop reads CASSFKFGYEQYV. CDR3 nucleotides: TGTGCCAGCAGTTTCAAGTTCGGTTACGAGCAGTACGTC.

This clonotype showed up many times. The CDR3: CASSQPSYGTSYNEQFF. The CDR3 nucleotides read TGCGCCAGCAGCCAGCCCTCGTACGGGACATCCTACAATGAGCAGTTCTTC. This chain connects TRBV4-1 to TRBJ2-1, with D maybe TRBD1 (6 bases). Trimming took 3 bases from V and 1 from J, leaving 16 bases between them. Germline lookup yields CDR1 MGHRA and CDR2 YSYEKL. The CDR3 consists of 17 residues.

This clonotype was counted many times. The chain is built from TRBV7-2 and TRBJ1-1, with D unclear. Trimming removed 4 bases at V and 4 bases at J, with 13 bases between. CDR1 and CDR2 from the germline V gene are SGHTA and FQGNSA. The CDR3 is 14 residues long. For the CDR3, the DNA is TGTGCCAGCAGCTACGCCGGAGGATTCACTGAAGCTTTCTTT. Its protein is CASSYAGGFTEAFF.

This clonotype appeared many times. The chain links TRBV20-1 to TRBJ1-5; a possible D gene is TRBD1 (5 bases). CDR1 and CDR2 from the germline V gene are DFQATT and SNEGSKA (reference sequence). Trimming cost V 0 bases and J 5 bases, with 17 bases left between them. This CDR3 has 16 residues. CDR3 bases: TGCAGTGCTAGAGATTTGGGGGAGGGAGTTGATCAGCCCCAGCATTTT. It encodes CSARDLGEGVDQPQHF.

The gene calls are TRBV11-2 and TRBJ1-2; 7 positions match TRBD1. The CDR3 loop spans 15 amino acids. The V gene end was trimmed by 8 bases and the J gene end by 4 bases; junction bases not matched to a gene: 13. The germline V gene encodes CDR1 SGHAT and CDR2 FQNNGV. CDR3 DNA: TGTGCCAGCGGATACCCGACAGGGCTCGGCTATGGCTACACCTTC. This codes for CASGYPTGLGYGYTF.

This clonotype was picked up a small number of times. The chain recombines TRBV12-3 or TRBV12-4 with TRBJ1-1, with TRBD1 as a possible D gene (6 bases). V was trimmed by 6 bases and J by 4 bases, leaving 15 bases between them. This CDR3 region has 14 residues. CDR3 amino acids: CASRPTGAGTEAFF. For the CDR3, the DNA is TGTGCCAGCAGACCGACAGGAGCTGGCACTGAAGCTTTCTTT.